A single sample gave rise to the 21 T cell receptor beta chains below, sequenced in a study of response to subunit inactivated influenza vaccine. TCRdb fed the RT-PCR reads into MiXCR, producing one record per CDR3 protein. The sample lists roughly 160,000 distinct CDR3 sequences; around 10% were seen once. The material was CD8+ T cells sorted from PBMCs, obtained around 25 months after vaccination. These receptors were collected from a man between 50 and 75 years old who received an inactivated influenza vaccine.

This clonotype was found a few times. The CDR3 is CATSRTGDTYEQYF. CDR3 in DNA: TGTGCCACCAGCCGCACAGGGGACACCTACGAGCAGTACTTC. The chain is built from TRBV15 and TRBJ2-7; 7 nucleotides align to TRBD1. CDR1 is LNHNV, CDR2 YYDKDF, per germline (reference sequence). This CDR3 comprises 14 residues. The junction had 6 bases not matched to a gene; V was cut back by 5 bases and J by 2 bases.

The chain is built from TRBV5-5 and TRBJ2-1; no firm D call. In germline, CDR1 is SGHKS, CDR2 YYEKEE (reference sequence). This CDR3 spans 15 amino acids. V lost 1 base, J lost 5 bases, and 13 bases lay in between. The DNA for the CDR3 is TGTGCCAGCAGCTTGCGGGTAGTCGTTAACAATGAGCAGTTCTTC. This gives the protein CASSLRVVVNNEQFF. Combining the CDR3 with reference TRBV5-5 and TRBJ2-1 gives the whole variable domain DAGVTQSPTHLIKTRGQQVTLRCSPISGHKSVSWYQQVLGQGPQFIFQYYEKEERGRGNFPDRFSARQFPNYSSELNVNALLLGDSALYLCASSLRVVVNNEQFFGPGTRLTVL.

The chain links TRBV29-1 to TRBJ1-1; TRBD1 matches at 9 bases. The CDR3 runs 11 residues. V was pared by 6 bases and J by 6 bases, with 2 bases of the junction left unmatched. Per the germline V gene, CDR1 is SQVTM and CDR2 is ANQGSEA. DNA for the CDR3: TGCAGCGTCCGACAGGGGGCTGAAGCTTTCTTT. This codes for CSVRQGAEAFF.

The chain is built from TRBV5-1 and TRBJ2-7; 8 bases are shared with TRBD1. Per the germline V gene, CDR1 is SGHRS and CDR2 is YFSETQ. The CDR3 extends over 19 amino acids. V lost 1 base, J lost 2 bases, and 17 bases stayed unmatched. CDR3 region: CASSLPPYPTGDGTYEQYF. The CDR3 nucleotides are TGCGCCAGCAGCTTGCCACCGTACCCGACAGGGGACGGAACCTACGAGCAGTACTTC.

Ten or more counts support this clonotype. The chain has TRBV20-1 and TRBJ1-1; D is unclear. The V end lost 6 bases, the J end lost 4 bases, and 9 bases lay between the germline ends. The CDR3 spans 11 residues. The germline CDR1 and CDR2 sequences are DFQATT and SNEGSKA (reference sequence). This chain's CDR3 is CSAPGATEAFF. The CDR3 bases are TGCAGTGCGCCGGGAGCCACTGAAGCTTTCTTT.

There are a few counts of this clonotype. The rearrangement links TRBV4-3 to TRBJ1-4; tentative D call: TRBD1 (5 bases). The CDR3 runs to 14 residues. V was clipped by 0 bases and J by 10 bases, with 12 bases between them. From germline, CDR1 is LGHNA and CDR2 YSLEER. CDR3 sequence reads: CASSQDQGFGKLFF. CDR3 nucleotide sequence: TGCGCCAGCAGCCAAGATCAGGGTTTCGGAAAACTGTTTTTT.

In its sample, this clonotype was seen many times. The rearrangement links TRBV2 to TRBJ2-5; D might be TRBD2 (6 bases). V was trimmed by 8 bases and J by 1 base, leaving 14 bases between them. CDR1 and CDR2 from the germline V gene are SNHLY and FYNNEI. CDR3 size: 14 residues. As DNA, the CDR3 is TGTGCCAGCGTTGACGGGAGACTCCAAGAGACCCAGTACTTC. As protein: CASVDGRLQETQYF.

This clonotype was seen only a few times. The chain is built from TRBV7-6 and TRBJ2-3, with D perhaps matching TRBD1 or TRBD2 (6 bases each). In germline, CDR1 is SGHVS, CDR2 FNYEAQ. The CDR3 has 14 amino acids. V was shortened by 5 bases and J by 4 bases, with 13 bases between the two germline ends. The CDR3 DNA is TGTGCCAGCAGCCGGGGGACAAATCCAGATACGCAGTATTTT. It codes for CASSRGTNPDTQYF. The full variable domain, completed using reference TRBV7-6 and TRBJ2-3, is GAGVSQSPRYKVTKRGQDVALRCDPISGHVSLYWYRQALGQGPEFLTYFNYEAQQDKSGLPNDRFSAERPEGSISTLTIQRTEQRDSAMYRCASSRGTNPDTQYFGPGTRLTVL.

This clonotype has just a few counts. The rearrangement uses TRBV20-1 and TRBJ2-7; TRBD2 agrees at 12 bases. The CDR3 contains 15 residues. CDR1 is DFQATT, CDR2 SNEGSKA, per germline (reference sequence). The ends lost 0 bases at V and 3 bases at J; junction bases unmatched: 3. This CDR3 reads CSARDLAGGNYEQYF. The CDR3 region has the DNA TGCAGTGCTAGAGATCTAGCGGGGGGGAACTACGAGCAGTACTTC.

This clonotype was counted only a few times. The chain joins TRBV12-3 or TRBV12-4 to TRBJ1-2, with a weak D call TRBD1 (5 bases). The ends were cut back, 8 bases at V and 4 bases at J, with 11 bases in the middle. This CDR3 spans 12 amino acids. CDR3 nucleotide sequence: TGTGCCAGCCACGGACACCTCTATGGCTACACCTTC. The encoded protein is CASHGHLYGYTF.

The sample holds many counts of this clonotype. The rearrangement links TRBV14 to TRBJ2-5; D uncertain. Germline loops: CDR1 SGHDN, CDR2 FVKESK. This CDR3 region has 15 residues. The germline V and J ends were trimmed by 1 base and 0 bases, with 9 bases remaining between them. The CDR3 protein is CASSQGWTDQETQYF. The CDR3 DNA reads TGTGCCAGCAGCCAAGGATGGACGGACCAAGAGACCCAGTACTTC.

V usage is TRBV4-1 and J usage is TRBJ2-7; 8 bases are a match to TRBD1. The CDR3 length is 15 residues. Germline CDR1 is MGHRA and CDR2 is YSYEKL. The V segment lost 4 bases and the J segment 4 bases; nucleotides outside the gene matches: 9. CDR3 residues: CASSPHSTGGYEQYF. CDR3 in DNA: TGCGCCAGCAGCCCACATTCCACAGGGGGGTACGAGCAGTACTTC.

This clonotype was seen only a few times. The chain is built from TRBV12-3 or TRBV12-4 and TRBJ1-2, with 8 positions matching TRBD1. The CDR3 loop spans 14 amino acids. V dropped 6 bases and J dropped 4; count of bases not matched to a gene: 7. The CDR3 DNA follows: TGTGCCAGCAGCTTTAGGACAGGGACCTATGGCTACACCTTC. As protein: CASSFRTGTYGYTF.

This clonotype was found many times. This chain links TRBV10-3 with TRBJ2-5; 10 bases fit TRBD2. The V gene's germline CDR1 is ENHRY and CDR2 SYGVKD. The CDR3 is 14 amino acids. Unmatched junction bases numbered 4, after V lost 6 bases and J lost 3 bases. CDR3 loop: CAIRPGTSEETQYF. CDR3 sequence (DNA): TGTGCCATCAGACCCGGGACTAGCGAAGAGACCCAGTACTTC.

The V gene is TRBV4-3, the J gene TRBJ1-2; tentative D call: TRBD1 (5 bases). This CDR3 has 15 amino acids. V lost 8 bases and J 2 bases, leaving 18 bases between the germline ends. CDR1 is LGHNA, CDR2 YSLEER, per germline. This CDR3 is CASGTSGGNNYGYTF. In DNA form, the CDR3 reads TGCGCCAGCGGAACTTCGGGGGGGAACAACTATGGCTACACCTTC.

The chain employs TRBV28 and TRBJ2-1; D perhaps matches TRBD1 (6 bases). Germline V CDR1 and CDR2: MDHEN, SYDVKM. The CDR3 consists of 15 residues. Trimming left V 3 bases short and J 6 bases short, with 15 bases between. The CDR3: CASSFVAGVGNEQFF. The CDR3 DNA is TGTGCCAGCAGTTTTGTGGCAGGGGTAGGCAATGAGCAGTTCTTC.

This chain uses TRBV19 with TRBJ1-1, with TRBD1 as a possible D gene (5 bases). This CDR3 is built from 15 residues. Trimming pared 5 bases from V and 3 bases from J, leaving 16 bases between. Germline V gene lookup returns CDR1 LNHDA and CDR2 SQIVND (reference sequence). CDR3 sequence (DNA): TGTGCCAGTAGTCCAACCCCAGGGACTTACACTGAAGCTTTCTTT. It is translated as CASSPTPGTYTEAFF.

The rearrangement uses TRBV7-8 and TRBJ2-7, with TRBD1 identical over 9 bases. This CDR3 has 15 residues. With 4 bases clipped from V and 4 bases from J, the junction kept 8 bases outside the gene matches. The V gene's germline CDR1 is SGHVS and CDR2 FQNEAQ. This CDR3 is CASSSRPGTGYEQYF. The CDR3 nucleotides are TGTGCCAGCAGCTCCCGACCCGGGACAGGGTACGAGCAGTACTTC.

This clonotype has only a few counts. The CDR3 DNA is TGTGCCAGCTCCCTGACAGGGGGCCAAGATACGCAGTATTTT. Its protein product is CASSLTGGQDTQYF. The rearrangement uses TRBV18 and TRBJ2-3; 10 bases map to TRBD1. Germline V gene sequence: CDR1 KGHSH, CDR2 LQKENI. This CDR3 contains 14 residues. J lost 5 bases, V lost 6 bases, and 5 bases had no gene match.

This chain joins TRBV20-1 and TRBJ2-5; D is undetermined. The germline V gene has CDR1 DFQATT and CDR2 SNEGSKA (reference sequence). Trimming took 5 bases from V and 7 from J, leaving 26 bases between them. CDR3 length: 16 amino acids. CDR3 in DNA: TGCAGTGCTTCCAACCGAAACGATAACGGTGGCGGGACCCAGTACTTC. Its protein product is CSASNRNDNGGGTQYF.

This clonotype has only a few counts. Sequence at one end of the junction differs from germline and may be a read error. CDR3 coding DNA: TGCAGTGCTGGGCCTAGGACAGGTACGCAGTATTTT. Residues: CSAGPRTGTQYF. The chain recombines TRBV20-1 with TRBJ2-3, with 7 bases matching TRBD1. The germline gives CDR1 DFQATT, CDR2 SNEGSKA (reference sequence). The CDR3 has 12 amino acids.